The 31 T cell receptor beta chains in this list originate from one sample, sequenced in a study of CD4 T cells in relation to SARS-CoV-2 and coronaviruses. Data came from immunoSEQ multiplex PCR; TCRdb stores just in-frame clones and leaves some out. The sample records 60,000 or so clones, about 95% being singletons. CD4+ T cells from unexposed donors were obtained before the COVID-19 pandemic (2011-2018). Source material: naive CD4+ T cells from PBMCs. The sample's subset: naive CD4+ T cells isolated by negative enrichment. The receptors stem from a human donor in good health.

The chain joins TRBV7-9 to TRBJ1-2, with unresolved D. V gave up 2 bases and J gave up 3 bases, with 13 bases separating them. The CDR3 loop spans 15 amino acids. From germline, CDR1 is SEHNR and CDR2 FQNEAQ (reference sequence). In nucleotides, the CDR3 is TGTGCCAGCAGCTTATACACCACTTTCGACTATGGCTACACCTTC. Its protein product is CASSLYTTFDYGYTF.

CDR3 in DNA: TGTGCCACCAGTGATTATAGGAGGAGCTCCTACAATGAGCAGTTCTTC. Its translation: CATSDYRRSSYNEQFF. The chain links TRBV24-1 to TRBJ2-1, with a tentative D call TRBD2 (5 bases). Trimming removed 2 bases from V and 0 bases from J, with 10 bases in between. The CDR3 is made up of 16 amino acids. Germline V gene data show CDR1 as KGHDR and CDR2 as SFDVKD.

The CDR3 nucleotides read TGTGCCAGTAGTATAGCAGGAGGGCACCTCAAAAACATTCAGTACTTC. As protein: CASSIAGGHLKNIQYF. This chain uses TRBV19 with TRBJ2-4; TRBD2 is a possible D gene (6 bases). Germline CDR1 and CDR2: LNHDA and SQIVND (reference sequence). The ends were cut back, 1 base at V and 3 bases at J, with 13 bases in the middle. This CDR3 comprises 16 residues. The whole variable domain, filled in from reference TRBV19 and TRBJ2-4, reads DGGITQSPKYLFRKEGQNVTLSCEQNLNHDAMYWYRQDPGQGLRLIYYSQIVNDFQKGDIAEGYSVSREKKESFPLTVTSAQKNPTAFYLCASSIAGGHLKNIQYFGAGTRLSVL.

V is TRBV6-6 and J is TRBJ1-2; D gene ambiguous. The CDR3 runs 15 residues. CDR1 is MNHNY and CDR2 is SVGAGI in the germline V gene (reference sequence). Trimming removed 10 bases at V and 2 bases at J, with 20 bases between. CDR3 bases: TGTGCCACCAAGCCGAAAAACAGTTTAAACTATGGCTACACCTTC. Translation gives CATKPKNSLNYGYTF.

This clone showed up just once. CDR3 amino acids: CASSALMGGDNSPLHF. In nucleotides, the CDR3 is TGTGCCAGCAGTGCGTTGATGGGAGGGGATAATTCACCCCTCCACTTT. The chain uses TRBV25-1 and TRBJ1-6, with TRBD1 as a possible D gene (5 bases). Trimming took 4 bases from V and 5 from J, leaving 15 bases between them. The length of the CDR3 is 16 residues. CDR1 is MGHDK, CDR2 SYGVNS, per germline.

Here the CDR3 DNA reads TGTGCCAGCAGCTTAGTCGGTGGGCCTGAAGCTTTCTTT. Amino acid sequence: CASSLVGGPEAFF. The V and J genes are TRBV7-9 and TRBJ1-1; D call uncertain. The germline V gene encodes CDR1 SEHNR and CDR2 FQNEAQ (reference sequence). The CDR3 contains 13 residues. Trimming stripped 1 base from V and 6 bases from J, with 9 bases between.

This CDR3 is CASSGTSGSGTGTDTQYF. CDR3 DNA: TGTGCCAGCTCCGGAACTAGCGGGAGCGGAACGGGCACAGATACGCAGTATTTT. The chain carries TRBV18 and TRBJ2-3, with 11 bases that match TRBD2. V lost 6 bases to trimming and J lost 1 base; unmatched junction nucleotides: 12. The CDR3 has 18 amino acids. Germline V gives CDR1 KGHSH, CDR2 LQKENI.

This chain connects TRBV19 to TRBJ2-7; tentative D call: TRBD1 (6 bases). Germline CDR1 LNHDA, CDR2 SQIVND (reference sequence). The V end was cut by 5 bases, the J end by 2 bases, with 16 bases between. The CDR3 has 15 amino acids. The CDR3 nucleotides read TGTGCCAGTAGTCTATCGTGGGCAGGGGCCTACGAGCAGTACTTC. Its translation is CASSLSWAGAYEQYF.

CDR3 amino acids: CASSLGRERSDTQYF. CDR3 sequence (DNA): TGCGCCAGCAGCTTAGGCAGGGAGAGGTCAGATACGCAGTATTTT. The genes are TRBV5-1 and TRBJ2-3; D tentatively reads TRBD1 or TRBD2 (5 bases each). The germline gives CDR1 SGHRS, CDR2 YFSETQ. The CDR3 sequence is 15 residues long. Between the trimmed V and J ends, which lost 2 bases and 4 bases, there was a span of 14 bases.

The chain links TRBV27 to TRBJ2-2; D is perhaps TRBD1 (6 bases). The V gene lost 3 bases and the J gene lost 4 bases, with 9 bases spanning the gap. There are 14 residues in the CDR3. Germline lookup yields CDR1 MNHEY and CDR2 SMNVEV (reference sequence). The CDR3: CASSFNRVTGELFF. The CDR3 bases are TGTGCCAGCAGTTTTAACAGGGTCACCGGGGAGCTGTTTTTT.

J is TRBJ2-5 and V is TRBV5-8; D possibly corresponds to TRBD1 (5 bases). The CDR3 contains 16 residues. CDR1 and CDR2 (germline): SGHTS, YDEGEE. V was shortened by 1 base and J by 1 base, with 14 bases between the two germline ends. CDR3: CASSLLALDSQETQYF. Written as DNA, the CDR3 is TGTGCCAGCAGCTTGCTGGCTCTAGACAGCCAAGAGACCCAGTACTTC.

The genes are TRBV21-1 and TRBJ1-5; the listed D gene, TRBD1, was not tested against the DNA. TRBV21-1 is a known pseudogene. The CDR3 contains 16 residues. The CDR3 sequence is CASSKGGTGPNQPQHF. The CDR3 coding sequence is TGTGCCAGCAGCAAAGGGGGAACAGGCCCAAATCAGCCCCAGCATTTT.

The chain combines TRBV6-5 with TRBJ2-7, with 8 positions matching TRBD2. CDR1 and CDR2 (germline): MNHEY, SVGAGI. Unmatched junction bases numbered 16, after V lost 8 bases and J lost 7 bases. The CDR3 extends over 15 amino acids. CDR3 sequence: CASGFGGLVTGEQYF. The CDR3 region has the DNA TGTGCCAGCGGTTTTGGGGGACTAGTCACAGGGGAGCAGTACTTC.

The chain combines TRBV24-1 with TRBJ2-1; 8 bases fit TRBD2. The CDR3 contains 16 residues. V lost 4 bases, J lost 3 bases, and 7 bases stayed unmatched. The germline CDR1 and CDR2 sequences are KGHDR and SFDVKD. CDR3 bases: TGTGCCACCAGTGACCCCATTAGCGGGAACTACAATGAGCAGTTCTTC. Residues: CATSDPISGNYNEQFF.

The CDR3 nucleotides read TGTGCCAGCAGCTCCCAGGCTCTCACAGATACGCAGTATTTT. It yields the protein CASSSQALTDTQYF. V usage is TRBV7-8 and J usage is TRBJ2-3; D is unclear. Germline V gene sequence: CDR1 SGHVS, CDR2 FQNEAQ. V lost 4 bases to trimming and J lost 2 bases, with 10 bases between them. This CDR3 is built from 14 residues.

The chain carries TRBV5-4 and TRBJ2-3; no reliable D call. Germline V gives CDR1 SGHNT, CDR2 YYREEE (reference sequence). This CDR3 comprises 15 residues. V lost 4 bases, J lost 1 base, and 13 bases lay in between. The CDR3 coding sequence is TGTGCCAGCAGCCTGGCCCGACGGGGCACAGATACGCAGTATTTT. This codes for CASSLARRGTDTQYF.

In this sample, this clone turned up a few times. The V and J genes are TRBV30 and TRBJ1-2; D gene ambiguous. The length of the CDR3 is 14 residues. Trimming took 0 bases from V and 2 from J, leaving 10 bases between them. From germline, CDR1 is GTSNPN and CDR2 SVGIG (reference sequence). The CDR3 sequence: CAWSVRVVNYGYTF. As DNA, the CDR3 is TGTGCCTGGAGTGTACGGGTGGTAAACTATGGCTACACCTTC.

The chain is built from TRBV15 and TRBJ2-4; no firm D call. Trimming took off 0 bases at V and 8 bases at J, with 14 bases between the two ends. Per germline, CDR1 LNHNV and CDR2 YYDKDF (reference sequence). The CDR3 has 15 amino acids. This CDR3 is CATSRDYSPGDIQYF. The CDR3 DNA is TGTGCCACCAGCAGAGATTACAGCCCTGGGGACATTCAGTACTTC.

The gene calls are TRBV5-1 and TRBJ2-1; 15 nucleotides match TRBD2. The germline gives CDR1 SGHRS, CDR2 YFSETQ. The J segment lost 4 bases and the V segment lost 4 bases, leaving 12 bases of the junction unmatched. The CDR3 covers 19 residues. This chain's CDR3 is CASSPGWTSGRAKYNEQFF. The CDR3 coding sequence is TGCGCCAGCAGCCCCGGTTGGACTAGCGGGAGGGCGAAATACAATGAGCAGTTCTTC.

The V and J genes are TRBV4-1 and TRBJ2-5, with TRBD2 matching over 9 bases. Germline V CDR1 and CDR2: MGHRA, YSYEKL. J gave up 5 bases and V 3 bases, and 7 bases lay outside the gene matches. The CDR3 consists of 15 residues. CDR3 amino acids: CASSHRAGGTETQYF. CDR3 coding DNA: TGCGCCAGCAGCCACCGAGCGGGAGGAACGGAGACCCAGTACTTC.

The V and J genes are TRBV9 and TRBJ2-7; the match to TRBD1 covers 7 bases. The CDR3 extends over 12 amino acids. Germline lookup yields CDR1 SGDLS and CDR2 YYNGEE. With 3 bases clipped from V and 4 bases from J, the junction kept 1 base outside the gene matches. Written as DNA, the CDR3 is TGTGCCAGCAGCGGACAGGGTTACGAGCAGTACTTC. As protein: CASSGQGYEQYF.

This clone was detected only once. The chain combines TRBV28 with TRBJ2-7; no clear D. Trimming pared 7 bases from V and 2 bases from J, leaving 15 bases between. There are 14 residues in the CDR3. CDR1 is MDHEN and CDR2 is SYDVKM in the germline V gene. DNA for the CDR3: TGTGCCAGCAAAAAACCGGACGGAGCCTACGAGCAGTACTTC. Amino acid sequence: CASKKPDGAYEQYF.

The rearrangement uses TRBV3-1 (or the pseudogene TRBV3-2) and TRBJ2-7; D uncertain. Trimming took off 0 bases at V and 9 bases at J, with 9 bases between the two ends. The CDR3 is 12 residues long. In germline, CDR1 is LGHDT, CDR2 YNNKEL (reference sequence). In DNA, the CDR3 is TGTGCCAGCAGCCAAGAGGGCCGGGTGCAGTACTTC. Its translation: CASSQEGRVQYF.

The J gene is TRBJ1-6, the V gene TRBV5-1; possibly TRBD1 for D (5 bases). Germline V gene data show CDR1 as SGHRS and CDR2 as YFSETQ. There are 15 residues in the CDR3. Trimming took 4 bases from V and 6 from J, leaving 14 bases between them. The CDR3 sequence: CASSQGGGVNSPLHF. CDR3 nucleotide sequence: TGCGCCAGCAGCCAAGGTGGAGGGGTTAATTCACCCCTCCACTTT.

This clone is a singleton in its sample. The V call is TRBV10-3, the J call TRBJ2-3; D is uncertain. V gave up 6 bases and J gave up 2 bases, with 12 bases separating them. Germline-derived CDR1 and CDR2 are ENHRY and SYGVKD. This CDR3 region has 14 residues. CDR3 sequence (DNA): TGTGCCATCAGAACAACTGGGCCCACAGATACGCAGTATTTT. It encodes CAIRTTGPTDTQYF.

This sequence joins TRBV5-8 and TRBJ2-1; the D is unclear. Germline lookup yields CDR1 SGHTS and CDR2 YDEGEE. V lost 4 bases, J lost 7 bases, and 9 bases lay in between. CDR3 length equals 12 residues. The CDR3 loop is CASSRMGNEQFF. CDR3 DNA sequence: TGTGCCAGCAGCCGGATGGGGAATGAGCAGTTCTTC.

J is TRBJ2-5 and V is TRBV6-5, with no clear D. V lost 10 bases, J lost 1 base, and 13 bases lay in between. This CDR3 has 13 residues. Germline CDR1 MNHEY, CDR2 SVGAGI. CDR3 nucleotide sequence: TGTGCCACAAAAAGGGCATCCCAAGAGACCCAGTACTTC. Translating it yields CATKRASQETQYF.

This clone was counted a few times. The chain joins TRBV6-1 to TRBJ2-1; no definite D call. V was trimmed by 0 bases and J by 0 bases, leaving 9 bases between them. This CDR3 region has 16 residues. In germline, CDR1 is MNHNS, CDR2 SASEGT. Written as DNA, the CDR3 is TGTGCCAGCAGTGAAGCCCTCGCAAGCTCCTACAATGAGCAGTTCTTC. This sequence encodes CASSEALASSYNEQFF.

The rearrangement uses TRBV3-1 (or the pseudogene TRBV3-2) and TRBJ2-5; TRBD2 matches 7 bases. The ends lost 3 bases at V and 0 bases at J; junction bases unmatched: 7. Germline CDR1 reads LGHDT; CDR2 reads YNNKEL (reference sequence). The CDR3 covers 16 residues. CDR3 residues: CASSQSGTKYQETQYF. DNA of the CDR3: TGTGCCAGCAGCCAGTCCGGGACTAAGTACCAAGAGACCCAGTACTTC.

The chain carries TRBV29-1 and TRBJ2-4; D is possibly TRBD1 (6 bases). This CDR3 region has 15 residues. Trimming left V 4 bases short and J 2 bases short, with 15 bases between. CDR1 and CDR2 from the germline V gene are SQVTM and ANQGSEA. Written as DNA, the CDR3 is TGCAGCGTTGGGACAGCAACGTTAACCAAAAACATTCAGTACTTC. It is translated as CSVGTATLTKNIQYF.

Comments on this clone: The junction departs from the called germline gene at one end, perhaps through a read error. The V and J genes are TRBV4-1 and TRBJ1-5; D is ambiguous. The CDR3 is 17 amino acids. Germline V gene data show CDR1 as MGHRA and CDR2 as YSYEKL. Here the CDR3 DNA reads TGCGCCAGCAGACAAGATATTGGGGTAAAGAGCAATCAGCCCCAGCATTTT. Amino acid sequence: CASRQDIGVKSNQPQHF.